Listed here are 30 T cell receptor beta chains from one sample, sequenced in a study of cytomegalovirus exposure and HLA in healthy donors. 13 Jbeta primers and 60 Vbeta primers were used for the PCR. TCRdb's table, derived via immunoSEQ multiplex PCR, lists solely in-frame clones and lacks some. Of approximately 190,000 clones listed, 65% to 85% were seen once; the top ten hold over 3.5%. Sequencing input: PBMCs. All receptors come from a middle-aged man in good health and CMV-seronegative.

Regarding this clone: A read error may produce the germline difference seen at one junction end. CDR3: CSSSLGQVKAFF. For the CDR3, the DNA is TGTTCCAGCAGCCTCGGACAGGTTAAAGCTTTCTTT. The chain combines TRBV7-9 with TRBJ1-1, with 7 bases aligning to TRBD1. Looked up from germline, CDR1 is SEHNR and CDR2 is FQNEAQ (reference sequence). This CDR3 has 12 amino acids. The full variable domain, in which reference TRBV7-9 and TRBJ1-1 provide the parts outside the CDR3, is DTGVSQNPRHKITKRGQNVTFRCDPISEHNRLYWYRQTLGQGPEFLTYFQNEAQLEKSRLLSDRFSAERPKGSFSTLEIQRTEQGDSAMYLCSSSLGQVKAFFGQGTRLTVV.

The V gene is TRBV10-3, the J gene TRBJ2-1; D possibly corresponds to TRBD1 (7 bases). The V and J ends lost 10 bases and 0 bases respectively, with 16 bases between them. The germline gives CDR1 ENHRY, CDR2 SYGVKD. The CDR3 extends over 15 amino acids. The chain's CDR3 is CATVGRGVSYNEQFF. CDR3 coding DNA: TGTGCCACGGTGGGCAGGGGGGTCTCCTACAATGAGCAGTTCTTC.

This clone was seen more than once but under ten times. As DNA, the CDR3 is TGTGCCAGCTCACCCACTAGCGGAGGGGTGTCCAATGAGCAGTTCTTC. Its translation: CASSPTSGGVSNEQFF. The chain has TRBV18 and TRBJ2-1, with TRBD2 matching 8 bases. Germline loops: CDR1 KGHSH, CDR2 LQKENI. The CDR3 extends over 16 amino acids. V gave up 3 bases and J gave up 6 bases; unmatched junction bases: 10.

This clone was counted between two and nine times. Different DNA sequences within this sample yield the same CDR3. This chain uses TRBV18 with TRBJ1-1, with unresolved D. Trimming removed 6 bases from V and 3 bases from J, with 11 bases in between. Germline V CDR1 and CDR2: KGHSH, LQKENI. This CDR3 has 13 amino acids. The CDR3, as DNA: TGTGCCAGCTCGGAGTCCGGGGACACTGAAGCTTTCTTT. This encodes CASSESGDTEAFF.

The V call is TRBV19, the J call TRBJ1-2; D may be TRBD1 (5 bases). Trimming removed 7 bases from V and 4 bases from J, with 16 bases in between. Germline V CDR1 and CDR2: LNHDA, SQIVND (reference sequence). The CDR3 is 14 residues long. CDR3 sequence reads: CASTRGETRYGYTF. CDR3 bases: TGTGCCAGTACCCGGGGGGAGACCCGCTATGGCTACACCTTC.

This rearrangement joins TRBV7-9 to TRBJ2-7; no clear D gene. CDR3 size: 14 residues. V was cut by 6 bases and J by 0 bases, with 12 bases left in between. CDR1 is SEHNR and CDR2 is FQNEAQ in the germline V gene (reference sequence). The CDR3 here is CASSPTGYSYEQYF. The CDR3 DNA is TGTGCCAGCAGTCCGACGGGTTACTCCTACGAGCAGTACTTC.

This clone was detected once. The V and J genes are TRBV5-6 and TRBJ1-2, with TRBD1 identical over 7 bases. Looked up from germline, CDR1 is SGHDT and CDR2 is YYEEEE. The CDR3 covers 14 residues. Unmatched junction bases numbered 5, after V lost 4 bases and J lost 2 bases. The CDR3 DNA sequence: TGTGCCAGCAGCGAGGGACAGTACAACTATGGCTACACCTTC. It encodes CASSEGQYNYGYTF. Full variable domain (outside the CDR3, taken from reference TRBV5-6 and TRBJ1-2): DAGVTQSPTHLIKTRGQQVTLRCSPKSGHDTVSWYQQALGQGPQFIFQYYEEEERQRGNFPDRFSGHQFPNYSSELNVNALLLGDSALYLCASSEGQYNYGYTFGSGTRLTVV.

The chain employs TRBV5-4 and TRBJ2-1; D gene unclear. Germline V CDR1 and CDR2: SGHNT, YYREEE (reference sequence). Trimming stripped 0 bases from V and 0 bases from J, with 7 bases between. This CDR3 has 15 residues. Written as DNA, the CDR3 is TGTGCCAGCAGCTTGGGCACAACCTCCTACAATGAGCAGTTCTTC. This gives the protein CASSLGTTSYNEQFF.

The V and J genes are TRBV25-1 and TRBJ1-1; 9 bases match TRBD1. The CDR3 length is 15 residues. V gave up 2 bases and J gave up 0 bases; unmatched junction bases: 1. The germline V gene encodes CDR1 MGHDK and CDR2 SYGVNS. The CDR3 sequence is CASSEGTGLNTEAFF. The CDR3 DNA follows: TGTGCCAGCAGTGAAGGGACAGGGCTGAACACTGAAGCTTTCTTT. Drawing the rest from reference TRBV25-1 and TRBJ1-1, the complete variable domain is EADIYQTPRYLVIGTGKKITLECSQTMGHDKMYWYQQDPGMELHLIHYSYGVNSTEKGDLSSESTVSRIRTEHFPLTLESARPSHTSQYLCASSEGTGLNTEAFFGQGTRLTVV.

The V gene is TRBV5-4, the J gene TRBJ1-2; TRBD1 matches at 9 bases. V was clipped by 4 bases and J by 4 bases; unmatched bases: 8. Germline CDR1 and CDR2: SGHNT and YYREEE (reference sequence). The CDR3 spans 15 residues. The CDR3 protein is CASSEYRGRGYGYTF. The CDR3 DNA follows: TGTGCCAGCAGCGAATACAGGGGGCGCGGCTATGGCTACACCTTC.

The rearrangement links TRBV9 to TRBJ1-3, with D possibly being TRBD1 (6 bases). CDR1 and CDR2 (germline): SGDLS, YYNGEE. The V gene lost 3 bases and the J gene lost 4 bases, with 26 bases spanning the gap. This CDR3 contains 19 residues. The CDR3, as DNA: TGTGCCAGCAGCGACCAGAGGGGGGGCCACGCGCCCTTCGGAAACACCATATATTTT. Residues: CASSDQRGGHAPFGNTIYF.

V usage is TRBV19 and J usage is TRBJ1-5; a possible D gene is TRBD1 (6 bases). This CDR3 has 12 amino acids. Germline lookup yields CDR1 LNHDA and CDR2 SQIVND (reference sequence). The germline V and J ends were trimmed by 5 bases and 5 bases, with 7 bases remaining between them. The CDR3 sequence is CASSDRYQPQHF. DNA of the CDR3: TGTGCCAGTAGTGACAGGTATCAGCCCCAGCATTTT. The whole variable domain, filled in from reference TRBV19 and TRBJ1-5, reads DGGITQSPKYLFRKEGQNVTLSCEQNLNHDAMYWYRQDPGQGLRLIYYSQIVNDFQKGDIAEGYSVSREKKESFPLTVTSAQKNPTAFYLCASSDRYQPQHFGDGTRLSIL.

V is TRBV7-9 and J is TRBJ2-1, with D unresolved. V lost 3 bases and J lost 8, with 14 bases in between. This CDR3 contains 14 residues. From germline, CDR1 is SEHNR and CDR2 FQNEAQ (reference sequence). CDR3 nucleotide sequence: TGTGCCAGCAGCTTCGGTAGTTCTGTCGATGAGCAGTTCTTC. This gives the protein CASSFGSSVDEQFF.

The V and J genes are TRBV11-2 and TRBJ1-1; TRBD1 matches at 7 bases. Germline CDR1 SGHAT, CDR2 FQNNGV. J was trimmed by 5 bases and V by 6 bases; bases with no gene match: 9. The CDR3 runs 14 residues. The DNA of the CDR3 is TGTGCCAGCAGAAGACCGGGACAGAGGACTGAAGCTTTCTTT. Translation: CASRRPGQRTEAFF. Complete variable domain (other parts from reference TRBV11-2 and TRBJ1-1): EAGVAQSPRYKIIEKRQSVAFWCNPISGHATLYWYQQILGQGPKLLIQFQNNGVVDDSQLPKDRFSAERLKGVDSTLKIQPAKLEDSAVYLCASRRPGQRTEAFFGQGTRLTVV.

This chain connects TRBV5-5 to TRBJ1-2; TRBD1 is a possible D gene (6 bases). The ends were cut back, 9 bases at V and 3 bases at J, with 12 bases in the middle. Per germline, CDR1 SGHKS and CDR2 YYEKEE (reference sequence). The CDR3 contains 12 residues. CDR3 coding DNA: TGTGCCATACAGGGTAAAGACTATGGCTACACCTTC. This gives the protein CAIQGKDYGYTF.

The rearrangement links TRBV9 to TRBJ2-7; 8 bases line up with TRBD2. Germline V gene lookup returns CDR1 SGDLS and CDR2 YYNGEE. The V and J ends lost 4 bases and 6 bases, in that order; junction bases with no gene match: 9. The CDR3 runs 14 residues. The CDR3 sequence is CASSPGVAGTEQYF. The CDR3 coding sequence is TGTGCCAGCAGCCCCGGGGTAGCGGGGACCGAGCAGTACTTC.

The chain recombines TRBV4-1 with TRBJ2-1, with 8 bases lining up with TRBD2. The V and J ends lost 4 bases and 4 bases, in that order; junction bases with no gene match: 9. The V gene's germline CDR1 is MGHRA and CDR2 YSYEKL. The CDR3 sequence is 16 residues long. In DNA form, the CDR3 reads TGCGCCAGCAGCCCAGGCGTCGGGGGGGCGTACAATGAGCAGTTCTTC. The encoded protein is CASSPGVGGAYNEQFF.

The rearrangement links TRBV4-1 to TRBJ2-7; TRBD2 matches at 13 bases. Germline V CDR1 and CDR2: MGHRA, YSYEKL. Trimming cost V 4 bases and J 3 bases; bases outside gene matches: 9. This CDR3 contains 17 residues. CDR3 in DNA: TGCGCCAGCAGCCCTCGACTAGCGGGGGGCCCTGTCTACGAGCAGTACTTC. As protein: CASSPRLAGGPVYEQYF.

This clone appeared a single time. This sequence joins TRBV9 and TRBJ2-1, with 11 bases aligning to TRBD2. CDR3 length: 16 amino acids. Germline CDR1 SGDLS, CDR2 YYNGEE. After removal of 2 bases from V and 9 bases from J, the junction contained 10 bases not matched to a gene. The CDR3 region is CASSVGRLAGGTEQFF. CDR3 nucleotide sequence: TGTGCCAGCAGCGTGGGCAGGCTAGCGGGGGGCACTGAGCAGTTCTTC.

CDR3 protein: CASSFQGNEQYF. The CDR3 DNA reads as TGTGCCAGCAGTTTTCAGGGAAACGAGCAGTACTTC. V and J are TRBV2 and TRBJ2-7; possible D gene TRBD1, 5 bases. The CDR3 contains 12 residues. The germline V gene has CDR1 SNHLY and CDR2 FYNNEI. Trimming cost V 5 bases and J 5 bases, with 10 bases left between them.

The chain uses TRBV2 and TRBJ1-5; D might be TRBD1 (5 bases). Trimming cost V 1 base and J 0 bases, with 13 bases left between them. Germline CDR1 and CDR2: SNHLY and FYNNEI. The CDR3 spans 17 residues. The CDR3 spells CASSEETVNYSNQPQHF. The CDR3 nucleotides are TGTGCCAGCAGTGAAGAGACAGTAAATTATAGCAATCAGCCCCAGCATTTT.

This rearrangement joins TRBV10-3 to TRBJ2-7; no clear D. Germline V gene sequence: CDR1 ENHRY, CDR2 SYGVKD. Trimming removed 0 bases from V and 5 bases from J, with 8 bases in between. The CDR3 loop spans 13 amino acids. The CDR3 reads CAISESRVDEQYF. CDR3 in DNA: TGTGCCATCAGTGAGTCACGGGTTGACGAGCAGTACTTC.

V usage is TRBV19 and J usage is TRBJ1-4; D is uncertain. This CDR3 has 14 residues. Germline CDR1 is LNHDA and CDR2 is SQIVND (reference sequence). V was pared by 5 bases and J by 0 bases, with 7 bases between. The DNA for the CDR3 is TGTGCCAGTAGTCAAACACCAACTAATGAAAAACTGTTTTTT. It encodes CASSQTPTNEKLFF. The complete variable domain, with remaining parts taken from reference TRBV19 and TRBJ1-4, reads DGGITQSPKYLFRKEGQNVTLSCEQNLNHDAMYWYRQDPGQGLRLIYYSQIVNDFQKGDIAEGYSVSREKKESFPLTVTSAQKNPTAFYLCASSQTPTNEKLFFGSGTQLSVL.

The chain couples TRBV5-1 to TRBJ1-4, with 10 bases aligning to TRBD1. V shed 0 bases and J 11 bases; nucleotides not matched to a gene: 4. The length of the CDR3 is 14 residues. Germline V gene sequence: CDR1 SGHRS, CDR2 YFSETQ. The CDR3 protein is CASSLEGQGFKLFF. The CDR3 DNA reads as TGCGCCAGCAGCTTGGAGGGACAGGGGTTTAAACTGTTTTTT. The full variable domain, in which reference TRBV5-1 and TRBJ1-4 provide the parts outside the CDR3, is KAGVTQTPRYLIKTRGQQVTLSCSPISGHRSVSWYQQTPGQGLQFLFEYFSETQRNKGNFPGRFSGRQFSNSRSEMNVSTLELGDSALYLCASSLEGQGFKLFFGSGTQLSVL.

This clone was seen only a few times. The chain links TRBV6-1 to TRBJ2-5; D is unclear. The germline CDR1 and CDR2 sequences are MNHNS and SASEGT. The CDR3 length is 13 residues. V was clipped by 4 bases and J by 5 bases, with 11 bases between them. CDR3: CASSGPRGETQYF. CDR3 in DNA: TGTGCCAGCAGTGGCCCGCGCGGCGAGACCCAGTACTTC.

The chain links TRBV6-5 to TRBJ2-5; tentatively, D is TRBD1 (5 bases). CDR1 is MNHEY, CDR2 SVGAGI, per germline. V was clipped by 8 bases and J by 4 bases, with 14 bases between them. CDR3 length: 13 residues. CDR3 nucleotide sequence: TGTGCCAGCCAGTCGACAGCATTAGAGACCCAGTACTTC. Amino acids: CASQSTALETQYF.

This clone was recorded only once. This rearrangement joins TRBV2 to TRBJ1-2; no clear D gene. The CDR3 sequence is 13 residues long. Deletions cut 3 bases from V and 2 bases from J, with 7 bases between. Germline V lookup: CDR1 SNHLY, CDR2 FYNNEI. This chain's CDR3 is CASSESRNYGYTF. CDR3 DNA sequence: TGTGCCAGCAGTGAGTCCCGGAACTATGGCTACACCTTC.

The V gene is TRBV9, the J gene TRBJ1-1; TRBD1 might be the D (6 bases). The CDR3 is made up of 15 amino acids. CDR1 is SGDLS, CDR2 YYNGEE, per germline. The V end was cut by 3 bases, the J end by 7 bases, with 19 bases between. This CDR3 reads CASSAVGSGVNEAFF. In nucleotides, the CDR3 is TGTGCCAGCAGCGCGGTAGGTTCAGGGGTTAATGAAGCTTTCTTT.

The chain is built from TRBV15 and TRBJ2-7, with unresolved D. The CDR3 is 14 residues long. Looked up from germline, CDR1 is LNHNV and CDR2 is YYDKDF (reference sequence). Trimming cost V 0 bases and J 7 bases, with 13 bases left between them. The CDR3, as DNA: TGTGCCACCAGCAGAGATAACAGCCTCCCGGAGCAGTACTTC. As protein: CATSRDNSLPEQYF. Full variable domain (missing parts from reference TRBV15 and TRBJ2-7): DAMVIQNPRYQVTQFGKPVTLSCSQTLNHNVMYWYQQKSSQAPKLLFHYYDKDFNNEADTPDNFQSRRPNTSFCFLDIRSPGLGDTAMYLCATSRDNSLPEQYFGPGTRLTVT.

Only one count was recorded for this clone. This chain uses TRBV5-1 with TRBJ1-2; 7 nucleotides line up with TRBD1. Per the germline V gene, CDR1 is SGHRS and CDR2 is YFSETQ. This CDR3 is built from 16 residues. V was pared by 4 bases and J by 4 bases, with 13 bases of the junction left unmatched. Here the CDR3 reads CASSHGGEGQTYGYTF. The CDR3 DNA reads TGCGCCAGCAGCCACGGGGGCGAGGGACAGACCTATGGCTACACCTTC.